The rows below give T cell receptor beta chains drawn from one sample of a study of blood T cell repertoires in COVID-19. Produced via immunoSEQ multiplex PCR; TCRdb's table is partial and in-frame only. The table has about 58,000 clones, roughly 79% seen once. The sample was peripheral blood. These receptors originate from a human donor in a cohort sampled during active COVID-19. CDR3s include the opening cysteine and the closing phenylalanine or tryptophan. Each record gives: V gene, clone size, J gene, D gene, CDR3 protein, CDR3 DNA. The D gene is left open where the match is weak. Clone size is not always given. Where it is, it says once, few, many or a class for expanded clones.

v_gene: TRBV12-2; abundance: .; j_gene: TRBJ2-6; d_gene: .; CDR3aa: CASRSRGWAGGTSSGANVLTF; CDR3nt: .
v_gene: TRBV18; abundance: .; j_gene: TRBJ2-7; d_gene: TRBD2; CDR3aa: CASSPIGRGNEQYF; CDR3nt: TGTGCCAGCTCACCAATCGGGAGGGGTAACGAGCAGTACTTC
v_gene: TRBV7-2; abundance: .; j_gene: TRBJ2-7; d_gene: TRBD2; CDR3aa: CASSLWWGLETYEQYF; CDR3nt: TGTGCCAGCAGCTTATGGTGGGGACTAGAGACTTACGAGCAGTACTTC
v_gene: TRBV27; abundance: .; j_gene: TRBJ2-7; d_gene: .; CDR3aa: CASSLGGGHEQYF; CDR3nt: TGTGCCAGCAGTTTAGGTGGCGGCCACGAGCAGTACTTC
v_gene: TRBV6-5; abundance: .; j_gene: TRBJ2-5; d_gene: TRBD1; CDR3aa: CASSRDRSFQETQYF; CDR3nt: TGTGCCAGCAGCCGGGACAGAAGTTTCCAAGAGACCCAGTACTTC
v_gene: TRBV18; abundance: .; j_gene: TRBJ1-2; d_gene: TRBD1; CDR3aa: CASSSLQGTDTF; CDR3nt: TGTGCCAGCTCATCTTTACAGGGGACGGACACCTTC
v_gene: TRBV7-9; abundance: .; j_gene: TRBJ1-3; d_gene: .; CDR3aa: CASSLVGPVLSGNTIYF; CDR3nt: TGTGCCAGCAGCTTAGTTGGCCCAGTTCTTTCTGGAAACACCATATATTTT
v_gene: TRBV19; abundance: .; j_gene: TRBJ1-5; d_gene: TRBD1; CDR3aa: CASSIGGQDSGSNQPQHF; CDR3nt: TGTGCCAGTAGTATAGGGGGACAGGACTCGGGTAGCAATCAGCCCCAGCATTTT
v_gene: TRBV10-2; abundance: once; j_gene: TRBJ2-7; d_gene: .; CDR3aa: CASSVLWGERDEQYF; CDR3nt: TGCGCCAGCAGTGTGTTGTGGGGGGAACGGGACGAGCAGTACTTC
v_gene: TRBV9; abundance: .; j_gene: TRBJ2-3; d_gene: TRBD2; CDR3aa: CASNRAGGDTDTQYF; CDR3nt: TGTGCCAGCAACCGAGCGGGGGGAGACACAGATACGCAGTATTTT
v_gene: TRBV7-8; abundance: .; j_gene: TRBJ2-1; d_gene: .; CDR3aa: CASSPSGIGFEQFF; CDR3nt: TGTGCCAGCAGCCCCAGCGGCATTGGGTTTGAGCAGTTCTTC
v_gene: TRBV29-1; abundance: .; j_gene: TRBJ1-1; d_gene: .; CDR3aa: CSVEVGGHTEAFF; CDR3nt: TGCAGCGTTGAAGTGGGGGGACACACTGAAGCTTTCTTT
v_gene: TRBV3-1/TRBV3-2; abundance: .; j_gene: TRBJ1-2; d_gene: .; CDR3aa: CASSPTSGARGSYTF; CDR3nt: TGTGCCAGCAGCCCTACTTCAGGGGCACGCGGCAGCTACACCTTC
v_gene: TRBV19; abundance: once; j_gene: TRBJ1-3; d_gene: .; CDR3aa: CASSITAFSGNTIYF; CDR3nt: TGTGCCAGTAGTATAACAGCCTTCTCTGGAAACACCATATATTTT